This T cell receptor beta chain was captured by sequencing in a study of shared clonotypes between healthy human individuals. Study-wide context: Each donor contributed plates that comprised three CD4 naive, three CD4 memory, two CD8 naive and one CD8 memory.

Overall study findings and caveats: Non-shared clonotypes showed lower generation probabilities than clonotypes common to all four donors.

Authors' methods: Sequence data from immunoSEQ were junction-only and lacked quality scores; consequently, filtering differed. The table came from immunoSEQ multiplex PCR; TCRdb's copy has only in-frame clones and leaves some out. Clone size and V and J calls were adopted from that table, with D and trimming inferred from the DNA. The sample has roughly 2 million clones; about 95% are singletons. CD8 cells classed as naive were CD45RO-negative and positively selected for CCR7, excluding terminally differentiated effector memory CD45RA+ cells. Worth noting for this clone: What it binds is not known.

The length of the CDR3 is 17 residues. Germline V gene lookup returns CDR1 SEHNR and CDR2 FQNEAQ (reference sequence). V was shortened by 1 base and J by 1 base, with 15 bases between the two germline ends. The chain combines TRBV7-9 with TRBJ2-3; TRBD2 is a possible D gene (7 bases). Source material: naive CD8+ T cells sorted from blood. The TCR originated in a man aged 18 to 30 in good health. The CDR3 spells CASSLGDGGRGTDTQYF. In nucleotides, the CDR3 is TGTGCCAGCAGCTTAGGCGACGGGGGGCGAGGCACAGATACGCAGTATTTT.